This entry lists 2 T cell receptor beta chains sequenced from one sample in a study of blood T cells in healthy people across ages. Through a sample-barcoded 5' primer and a J-beta primer mix, a second PCR was run for roughly 6 to 11 cycles. TCRdb processed the 5' RACE reads anew with MiXCR; each CDR3 protein has one entry. The table lists around 1,800,000 distinct CDR3 sequences, more than 35% of them singletons, with about 21% in the top ten. The specimen sequenced was blood. The receptors originated from a human donor in good health.

The count of this clonotype is one. V gene TRBV3-1 combines with J gene TRBJ2-3, with D maybe TRBD2 (6 bases). Trimming took 4 bases from V and 2 from J, leaving 16 bases between them. The CDR3 covers 16 residues. Germline-derived CDR1 and CDR2 are LGHDT and YNNKEL (reference sequence). The CDR3 loop is CASSPLEGTATDTQYF. The CDR3 DNA reads TGTGCCAGCAGCCCACTCGAGGGGACTGCCACAGATACGCAGTATTTT.

CDR3 nucleotides: TGTGCCACCAGCATTTCAGGGACAGGGACTGAAGCTTTCTTT. It specifies CATSISGTGTEAFF. V gene TRBV15 combines with J gene TRBJ1-1; 9 bases are shared with TRBD1. The CDR3 length is 14 residues. V dropped 4 bases and J dropped 5; count of bases not matched to a gene: 5. CDR1 LNHNV and CDR2 YYDKDF come from the germline V gene (reference sequence).